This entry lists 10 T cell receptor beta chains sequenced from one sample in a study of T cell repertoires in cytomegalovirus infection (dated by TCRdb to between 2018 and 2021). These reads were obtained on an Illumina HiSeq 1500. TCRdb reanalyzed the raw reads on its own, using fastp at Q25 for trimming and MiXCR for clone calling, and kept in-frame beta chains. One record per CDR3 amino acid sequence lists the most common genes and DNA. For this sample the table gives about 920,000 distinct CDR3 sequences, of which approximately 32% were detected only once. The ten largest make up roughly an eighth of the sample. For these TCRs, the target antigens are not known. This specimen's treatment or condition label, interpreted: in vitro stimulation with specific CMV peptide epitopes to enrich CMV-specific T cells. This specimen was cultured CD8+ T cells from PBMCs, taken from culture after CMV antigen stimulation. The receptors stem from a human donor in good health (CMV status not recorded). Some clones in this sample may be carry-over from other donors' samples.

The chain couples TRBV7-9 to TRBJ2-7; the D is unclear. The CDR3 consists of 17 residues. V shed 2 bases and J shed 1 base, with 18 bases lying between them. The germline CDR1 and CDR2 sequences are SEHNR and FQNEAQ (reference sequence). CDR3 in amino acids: CASSLSKEGPPSYEQYV. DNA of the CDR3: TGTGCCAGCAGCTTATCGAAGGAAGGGCCGCCTTCCTACGAGCAGTACGTC.

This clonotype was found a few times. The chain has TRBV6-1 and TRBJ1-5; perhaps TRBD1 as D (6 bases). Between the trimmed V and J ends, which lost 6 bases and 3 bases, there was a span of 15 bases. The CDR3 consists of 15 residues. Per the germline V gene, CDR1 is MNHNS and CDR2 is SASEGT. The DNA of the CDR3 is TGTGCCAGCAGCCAAACAGGGCTACCCAATCAGCCCCAGCATTTT. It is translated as CASSQTGLPNQPQHF.

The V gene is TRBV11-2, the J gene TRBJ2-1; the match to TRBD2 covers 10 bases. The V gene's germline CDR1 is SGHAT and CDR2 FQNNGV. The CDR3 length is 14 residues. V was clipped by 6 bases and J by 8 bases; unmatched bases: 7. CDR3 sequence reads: CASRTSGGVDEQFF. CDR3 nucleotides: TGTGCCAGCAGAACCAGCGGGGGGGTGGATGAGCAGTTCTTC.

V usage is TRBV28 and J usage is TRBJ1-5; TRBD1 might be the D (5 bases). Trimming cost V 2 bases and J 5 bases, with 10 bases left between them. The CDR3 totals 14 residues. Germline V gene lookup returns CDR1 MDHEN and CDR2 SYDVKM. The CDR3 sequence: CASSLQGKYQPQHF. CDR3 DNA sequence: TGTGCCAGCAGTTTACAGGGAAAGTATCAGCCCCAGCATTTT.

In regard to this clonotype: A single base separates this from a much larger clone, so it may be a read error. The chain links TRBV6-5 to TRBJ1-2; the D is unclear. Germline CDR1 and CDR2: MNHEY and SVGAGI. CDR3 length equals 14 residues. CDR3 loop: CASRYSPPNYGYTF. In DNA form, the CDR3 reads TGTGCCAGCAGGTACTCGCCACCCAACTATGGCTACACCTTC.

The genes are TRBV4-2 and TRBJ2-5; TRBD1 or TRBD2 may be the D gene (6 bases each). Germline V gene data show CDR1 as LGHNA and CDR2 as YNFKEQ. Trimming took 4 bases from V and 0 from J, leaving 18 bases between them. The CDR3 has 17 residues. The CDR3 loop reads CASSPPSGGQYQETQYF. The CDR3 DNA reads TGTGCCAGCAGCCCCCCTTCCGGGGGCCAGTACCAAGAGACCCAGTACTTC.

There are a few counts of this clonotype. CDR3 sequence reads: CASSPEVGVLAKNIQYF. CDR3 coding DNA: TGTGCCAGCAGCCCAGAGGTCGGGGTTCTAGCCAAAAACATTCAGTACTTC. V is TRBV7-9 and J is TRBJ2-4, with D tentatively TRBD2 (5 bases). This CDR3 is 17 amino acids long. The V end lost 5 bases, the J end lost 0 bases, and 17 bases lay between the germline ends. Germline lookup yields CDR1 SEHNR and CDR2 FQNEAQ (reference sequence). The full variable domain, with the rest looked up from reference TRBV7-9 and TRBJ2-4, is DTGVSQNPRHKITKRGQNVTFRCDPISEHNRLYWYRQTLGQGPEFLTYFQNEAQLEKSRLLSDRFSAERPKGSFSTLEIQRTEQGDSAMYLCASSPEVGVLAKNIQYFGAGTRLSVL.

The CDR3 nucleotides are TGTGCTAGTGGTCCCCGGGACAGGGCGGAGGGCGATGGCTACACCTTC. Its translation: CASGPRDRAEGDGYTF. This chain links TRBV12-5 with TRBJ1-2, with 9 bases that match TRBD1. Looked up from germline, CDR1 is LGHNT and CDR2 is FRNRAP. The V and J ends lost 5 bases and 6 bases, in that order; junction bases with no gene match: 13. The CDR3 has 16 residues.

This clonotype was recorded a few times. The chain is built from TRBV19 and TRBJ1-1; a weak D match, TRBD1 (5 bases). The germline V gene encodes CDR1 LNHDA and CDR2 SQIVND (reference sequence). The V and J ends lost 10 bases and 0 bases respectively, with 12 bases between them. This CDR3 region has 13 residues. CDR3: CATRAGMNTEAFF. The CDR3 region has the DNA TGTGCCACTCGAGCAGGGATGAACACTGAAGCTTTCTTT. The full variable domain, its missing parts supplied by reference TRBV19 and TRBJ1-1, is DGGITQSPKYLFRKEGQNVTLSCEQNLNHDAMYWYRQDPGQGLRLIYYSQIVNDFQKGDIAEGYSVSREKKESFPLTVTSAQKNPTAFYLCATRAGMNTEAFFGQGTRLTVV.

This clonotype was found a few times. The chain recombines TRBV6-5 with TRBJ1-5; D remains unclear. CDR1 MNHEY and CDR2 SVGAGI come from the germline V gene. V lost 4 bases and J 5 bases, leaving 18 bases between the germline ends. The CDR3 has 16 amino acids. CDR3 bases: TGTGCCAGCAGTTCCCGACTGGACCTACTCCATCAGCCCCAGCATTTT. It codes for CASSSRLDLLHQPQHF.